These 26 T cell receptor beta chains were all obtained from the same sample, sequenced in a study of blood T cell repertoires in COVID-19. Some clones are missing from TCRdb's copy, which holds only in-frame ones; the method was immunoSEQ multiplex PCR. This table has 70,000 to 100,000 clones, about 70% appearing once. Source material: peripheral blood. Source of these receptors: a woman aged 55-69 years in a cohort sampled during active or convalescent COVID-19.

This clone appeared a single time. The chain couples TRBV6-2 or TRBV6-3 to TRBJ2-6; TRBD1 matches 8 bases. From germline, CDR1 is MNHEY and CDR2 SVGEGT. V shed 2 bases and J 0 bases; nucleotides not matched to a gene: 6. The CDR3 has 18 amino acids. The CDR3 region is CASSYGQGLRSGANVLTF. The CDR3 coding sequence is TGTGCCAGCAGTTACGGACAGGGCCTTCGCTCTGGGGCCAACGTCCTGACTTTC.

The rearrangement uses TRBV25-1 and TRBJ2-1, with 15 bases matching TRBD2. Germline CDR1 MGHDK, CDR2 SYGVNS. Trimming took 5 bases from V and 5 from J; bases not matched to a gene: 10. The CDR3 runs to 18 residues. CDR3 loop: CASSPSWGTSGGNNEQFF. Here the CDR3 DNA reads TGTGCCAGCAGTCCATCTTGGGGGACTAGCGGGGGGAACAATGAGCAGTTCTTC.

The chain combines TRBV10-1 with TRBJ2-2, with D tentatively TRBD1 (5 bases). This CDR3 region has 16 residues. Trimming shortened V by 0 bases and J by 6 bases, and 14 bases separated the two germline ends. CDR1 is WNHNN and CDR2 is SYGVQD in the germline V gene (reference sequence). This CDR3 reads CASSESGLESPGELFF. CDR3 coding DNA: TGCGCCAGCAGTGAGTCGGGGCTAGAATCACCCGGGGAGCTGTTTTTT.

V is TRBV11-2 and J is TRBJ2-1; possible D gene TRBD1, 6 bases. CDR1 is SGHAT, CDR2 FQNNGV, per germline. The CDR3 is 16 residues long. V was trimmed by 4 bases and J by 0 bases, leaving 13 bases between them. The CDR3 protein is CASSSRQASSYNEQFF. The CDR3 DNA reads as TGTGCCAGCAGCTCCCGACAGGCTAGCTCCTACAATGAGCAGTTCTTC. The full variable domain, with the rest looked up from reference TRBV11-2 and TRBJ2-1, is EAGVAQSPRYKIIEKRQSVAFWCNPISGHATLYWYQQILGQGPKLLIQFQNNGVVDDSQLPKDRFSAERLKGVDSTLKIQPAKLEDSAVYLCASSSRQASSYNEQFFGPGTRLTVL.

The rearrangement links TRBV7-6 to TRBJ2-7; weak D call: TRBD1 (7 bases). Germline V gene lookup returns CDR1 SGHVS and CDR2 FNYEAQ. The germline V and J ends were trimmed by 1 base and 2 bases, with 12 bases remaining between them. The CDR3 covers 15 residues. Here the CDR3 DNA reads TGTGCCAGCAGCTTAGGCGGGACAGCTACCTACGAGCAGTACTTC. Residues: CASSLGGTATYEQYF.

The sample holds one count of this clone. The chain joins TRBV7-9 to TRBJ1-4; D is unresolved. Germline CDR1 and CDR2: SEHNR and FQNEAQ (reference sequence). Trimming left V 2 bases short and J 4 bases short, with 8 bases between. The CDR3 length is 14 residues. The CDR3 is CASSLTRNNEKLFF. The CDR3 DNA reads TGTGCCAGCAGCTTAACCAGGAATAATGAAAAACTGTTTTTT.

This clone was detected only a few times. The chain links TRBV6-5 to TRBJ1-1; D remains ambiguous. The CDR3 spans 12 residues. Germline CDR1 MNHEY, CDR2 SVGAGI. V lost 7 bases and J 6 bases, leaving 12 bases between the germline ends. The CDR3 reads CASISEIAEAFF. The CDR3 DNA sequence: TGTGCCAGCATATCCGAGATCGCTGAAGCTTTCTTT.

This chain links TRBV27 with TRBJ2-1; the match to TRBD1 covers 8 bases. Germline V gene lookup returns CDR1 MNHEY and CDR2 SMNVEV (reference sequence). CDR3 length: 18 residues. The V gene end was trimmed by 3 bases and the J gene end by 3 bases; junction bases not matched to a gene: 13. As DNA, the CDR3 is TGTGCCAGCAGTTTCCCCCAGGGGGCCTCCCCGGGCTACAATGAGCAGTTCTTC. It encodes CASSFPQGASPGYNEQFF.

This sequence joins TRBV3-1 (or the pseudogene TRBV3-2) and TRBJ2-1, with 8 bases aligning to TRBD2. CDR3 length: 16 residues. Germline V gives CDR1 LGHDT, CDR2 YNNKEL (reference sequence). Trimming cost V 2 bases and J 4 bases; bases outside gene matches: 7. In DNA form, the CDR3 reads TGTGCCAGCAGCCAAAGGTCCGGCGGGGGGTACAATGAGCAGTTCTTC. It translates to CASSQRSGGGYNEQFF.

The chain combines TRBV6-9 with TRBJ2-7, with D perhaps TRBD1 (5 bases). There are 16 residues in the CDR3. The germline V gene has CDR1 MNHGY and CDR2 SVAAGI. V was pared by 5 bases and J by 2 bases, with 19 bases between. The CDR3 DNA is TGTGCCAGCAGTAAAGACAGCCGGGCCCTTACCTACGAGCAGTACTTC. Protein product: CASSKDSRALTYEQYF.

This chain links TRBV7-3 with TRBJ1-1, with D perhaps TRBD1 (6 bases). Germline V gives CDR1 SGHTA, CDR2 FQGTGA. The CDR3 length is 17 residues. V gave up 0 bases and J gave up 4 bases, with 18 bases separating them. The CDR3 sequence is CASSLTPLGGARTEAFF. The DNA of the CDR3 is TGTGCCAGCAGCTTAACACCCCTGGGGGGGGCGCGCACTGAAGCTTTCTTT.

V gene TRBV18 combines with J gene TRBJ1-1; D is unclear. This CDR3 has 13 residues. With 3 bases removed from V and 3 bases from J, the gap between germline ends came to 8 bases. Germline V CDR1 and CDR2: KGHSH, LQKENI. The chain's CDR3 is CASSPTPHTEAFF. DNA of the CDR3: TGTGCCAGCTCACCCACTCCCCACACTGAAGCTTTCTTT.

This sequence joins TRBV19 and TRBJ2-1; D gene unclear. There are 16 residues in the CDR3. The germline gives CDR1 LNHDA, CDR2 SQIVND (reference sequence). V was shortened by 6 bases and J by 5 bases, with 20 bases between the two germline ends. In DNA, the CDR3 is TGTGCCAGTAGCGTAGTACCACGAGCCAACGACAATGAGCAGTTCTTC. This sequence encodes CASSVVPRANDNEQFF.

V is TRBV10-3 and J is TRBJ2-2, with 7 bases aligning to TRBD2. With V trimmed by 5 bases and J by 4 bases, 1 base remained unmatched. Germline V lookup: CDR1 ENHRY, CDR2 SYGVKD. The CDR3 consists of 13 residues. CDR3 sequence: CAISSGVTGELFF. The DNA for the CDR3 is TGTGCCATCAGTAGCGGGGTCACCGGGGAGCTGTTTTTT.

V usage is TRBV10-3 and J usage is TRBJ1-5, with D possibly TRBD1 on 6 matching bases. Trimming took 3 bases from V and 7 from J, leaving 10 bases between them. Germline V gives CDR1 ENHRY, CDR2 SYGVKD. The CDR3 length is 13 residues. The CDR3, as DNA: TGTGCCATCAGTGAACACAGGGTCCAGCCCCAGCATTTT. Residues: CAISEHRVQPQHF.

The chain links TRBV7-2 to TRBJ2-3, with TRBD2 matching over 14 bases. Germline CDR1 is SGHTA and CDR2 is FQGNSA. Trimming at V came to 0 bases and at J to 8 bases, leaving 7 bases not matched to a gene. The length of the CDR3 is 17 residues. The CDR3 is CASSLARLAGGRGTQYF. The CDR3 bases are TGTGCCAGCAGCTTAGCTCGACTAGCGGGGGGGCGAGGTACGCAGTATTTT.

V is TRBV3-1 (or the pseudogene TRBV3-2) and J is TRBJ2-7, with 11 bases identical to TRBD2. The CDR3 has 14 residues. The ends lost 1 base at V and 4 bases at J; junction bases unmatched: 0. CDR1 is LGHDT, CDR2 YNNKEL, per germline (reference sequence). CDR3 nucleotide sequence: TGTGCCAGCAGCCAAGGGACTAGCGGGTACGAGCAGTACTTC. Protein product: CASSQGTSGYEQYF.

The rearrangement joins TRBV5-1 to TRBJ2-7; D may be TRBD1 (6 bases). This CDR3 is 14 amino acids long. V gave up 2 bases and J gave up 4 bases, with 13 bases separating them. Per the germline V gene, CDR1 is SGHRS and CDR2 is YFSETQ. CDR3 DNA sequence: TGCGCCAGCAGCTTCGGGACAATGACTTACGAGCAGTACTTC. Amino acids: CASSFGTMTYEQYF. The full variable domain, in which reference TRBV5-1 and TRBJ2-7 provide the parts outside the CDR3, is KAGVTQTPRYLIKTRGQQVTLSCSPISGHRSVSWYQQTPGQGLQFLFEYFSETQRNKGNFPGRFSGRQFSNSRSEMNVSTLELGDSALYLCASSFGTMTYEQYFGPGTRLTVT.

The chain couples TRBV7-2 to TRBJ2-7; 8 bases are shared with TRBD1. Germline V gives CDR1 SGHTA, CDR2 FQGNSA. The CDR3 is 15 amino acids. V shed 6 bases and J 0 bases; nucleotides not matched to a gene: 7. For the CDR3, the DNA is TGTGCCAGCAGACCGGGACAGGCAGGCTCCTACGAGCAGTACTTC. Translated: CASRPGQAGSYEQYF. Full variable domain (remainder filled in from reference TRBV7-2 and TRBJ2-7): GAGVSQSPSNKVTEKGKDVELRCDPISGHTALYWYRQSLGQGLEFLIYFQGNSAPDKSGLPSDRFSAERTGGSVSTLTIQRTQQEDSAVYLCASRPGQAGSYEQYFGPGTRLTVT.

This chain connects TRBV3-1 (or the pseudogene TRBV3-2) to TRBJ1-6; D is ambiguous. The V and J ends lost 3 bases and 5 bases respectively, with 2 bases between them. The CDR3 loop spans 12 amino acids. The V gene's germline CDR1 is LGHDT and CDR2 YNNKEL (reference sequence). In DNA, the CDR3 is TGTGCCAGCAGCCACGATAATTCACCCCTCCACTTT. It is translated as CASSHDNSPLHF.

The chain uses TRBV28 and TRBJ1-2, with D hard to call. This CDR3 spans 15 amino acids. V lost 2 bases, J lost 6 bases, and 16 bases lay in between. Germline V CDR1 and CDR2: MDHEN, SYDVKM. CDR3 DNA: TGTGCCAGCAGTTTAGTAAGAGGAGGGATCCATGGCTACACCTTC. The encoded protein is CASSLVRGGIHGYTF.

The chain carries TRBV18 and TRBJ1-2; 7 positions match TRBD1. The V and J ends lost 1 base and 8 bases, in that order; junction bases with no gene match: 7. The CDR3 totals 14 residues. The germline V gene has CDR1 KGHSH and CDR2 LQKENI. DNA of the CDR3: TGTGCCAGCTCACCACTTTGGGACAGCTGCGGCTACACCTTC. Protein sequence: CASSPLWDSCGYTF.

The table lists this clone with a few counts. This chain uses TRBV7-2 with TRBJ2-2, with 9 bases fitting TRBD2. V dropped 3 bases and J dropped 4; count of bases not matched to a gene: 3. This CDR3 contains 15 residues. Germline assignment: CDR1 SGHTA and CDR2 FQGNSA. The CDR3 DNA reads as TGTGCCAGCAGCTTTGTAGCGGGGGTCACCGGGGAGCTGTTTTTT. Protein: CASSFVAGVTGELFF.

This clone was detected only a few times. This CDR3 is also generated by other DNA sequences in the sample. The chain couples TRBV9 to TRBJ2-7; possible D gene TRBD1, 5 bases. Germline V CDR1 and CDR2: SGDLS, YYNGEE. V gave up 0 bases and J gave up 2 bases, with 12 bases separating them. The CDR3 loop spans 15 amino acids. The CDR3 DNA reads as TGTGCCAGCAGCGTAGGTGCCCAGGGTCCCTACGAGCAGTACTTC. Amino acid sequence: CASSVGAQGPYEQYF.

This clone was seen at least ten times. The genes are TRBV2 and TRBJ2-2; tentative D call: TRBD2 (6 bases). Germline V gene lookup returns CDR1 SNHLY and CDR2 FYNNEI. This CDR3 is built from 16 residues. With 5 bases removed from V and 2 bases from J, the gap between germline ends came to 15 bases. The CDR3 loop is CASSRTGTANTGELFF. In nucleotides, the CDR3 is TGTGCCAGCAGTCGGACCGGGACTGCCAACACCGGGGAGCTGTTTTTT.

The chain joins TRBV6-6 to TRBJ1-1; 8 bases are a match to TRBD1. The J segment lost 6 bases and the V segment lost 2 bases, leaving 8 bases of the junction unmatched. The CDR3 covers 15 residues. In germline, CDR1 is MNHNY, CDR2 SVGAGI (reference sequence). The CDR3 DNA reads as TGTGCCAGCAGTTACGTGGACAGGGCTTTCCCTGAAGCTTTCTTT. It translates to CASSYVDRAFPEAFF.